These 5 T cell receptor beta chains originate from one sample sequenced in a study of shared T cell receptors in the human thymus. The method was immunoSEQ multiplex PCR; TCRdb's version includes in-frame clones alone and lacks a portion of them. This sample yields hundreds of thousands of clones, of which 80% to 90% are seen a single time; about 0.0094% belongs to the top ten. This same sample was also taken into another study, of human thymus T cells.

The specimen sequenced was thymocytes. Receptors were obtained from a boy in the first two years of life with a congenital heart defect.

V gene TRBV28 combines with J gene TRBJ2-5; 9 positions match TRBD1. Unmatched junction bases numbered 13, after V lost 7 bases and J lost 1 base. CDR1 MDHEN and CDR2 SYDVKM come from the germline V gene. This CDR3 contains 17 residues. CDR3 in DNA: TGTGCCAGCACTTTTACGGGACAGGGACGAACCCAAGAGACCCAGTACTTC. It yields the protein CASTFTGQGRTQETQYF.

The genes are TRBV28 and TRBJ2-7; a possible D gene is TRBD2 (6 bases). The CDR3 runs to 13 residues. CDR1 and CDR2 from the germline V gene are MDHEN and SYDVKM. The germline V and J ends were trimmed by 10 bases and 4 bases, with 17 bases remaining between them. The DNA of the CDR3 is TGTGCCACTAGGACTATCCCCGGGTACGAGCAGTACTTC. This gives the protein CATRTIPGYEQYF.

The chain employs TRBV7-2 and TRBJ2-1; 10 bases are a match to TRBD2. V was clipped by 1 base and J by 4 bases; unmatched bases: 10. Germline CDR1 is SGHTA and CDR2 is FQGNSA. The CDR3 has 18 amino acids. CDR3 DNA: TGTGCCAGCAGCTTAGGCGGTCTAGCGGGAGAGGGGTACAATGAGCAGTTCTTC. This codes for CASSLGGLAGEGYNEQFF.

CDR3 loop: CASSSNRNALESYTF. The DNA for the CDR3 is TGTGCCAGCAGCTCCAACAGGAATGCCCTAGAGAGCTACACCTTC. The rearrangement joins TRBV11-2 to TRBJ1-2; D perhaps matches TRBD1 (5 bases). Germline V lookup: CDR1 SGHAT, CDR2 FQNNGV. This CDR3 comprises 15 residues. Trimming pared 4 bases from V and 9 bases from J, leaving 21 bases between.

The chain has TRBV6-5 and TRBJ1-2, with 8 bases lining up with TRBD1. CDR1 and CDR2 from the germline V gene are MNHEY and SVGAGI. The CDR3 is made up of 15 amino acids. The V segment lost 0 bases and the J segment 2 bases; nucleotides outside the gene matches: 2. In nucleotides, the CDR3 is TGTGCCAGCAGTTACTCGACAGGGGTGAACTATGGCTACACCTTC. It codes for CASSYSTGVNYGYTF.